This TCR beta chain is from a study of shared clonotypes between healthy human individuals. Whole-study findings and limits: Compared with clonotypes that all four donors shared, non-shared clonotypes had lower generation probabilities.

The CDR3 covers 13 residues. Germline V gene lookup returns CDR1 MDHEN and CDR2 SYDVKM. Trimming took 5 bases from V and 3 from J, leaving 11 bases between them. Remarks on this clone: Its cognate antigen is unknown. This sample also contains other DNA sequences that code for the same CDR3.

Assay: immunoSEQ multiplex PCR; the TCRdb copy retains only in-frame clones and omits some. The data contain millions of clones, about 92% of them singletons. CD8 cells classed as naive were CD45RO-negative and positively selected for CCR7, excluding terminally differentiated effector memory CD45RA+ cells. The V and J genes are TRBV28 and TRBJ2-7, with D tentatively TRBD1 (6 bases). Sequencing used naive CD8+ T cells from PBMCs. This TCR derives from a man aged 18 to 30 in good health. Some clones in this sample may be carry-over from other donors' samples. The CDR3 spells CASSLGQNYEQYF. CDR3 DNA: TGTGCCAGCAGTCTAGGACAGAACTACGAGCAGTACTTC.